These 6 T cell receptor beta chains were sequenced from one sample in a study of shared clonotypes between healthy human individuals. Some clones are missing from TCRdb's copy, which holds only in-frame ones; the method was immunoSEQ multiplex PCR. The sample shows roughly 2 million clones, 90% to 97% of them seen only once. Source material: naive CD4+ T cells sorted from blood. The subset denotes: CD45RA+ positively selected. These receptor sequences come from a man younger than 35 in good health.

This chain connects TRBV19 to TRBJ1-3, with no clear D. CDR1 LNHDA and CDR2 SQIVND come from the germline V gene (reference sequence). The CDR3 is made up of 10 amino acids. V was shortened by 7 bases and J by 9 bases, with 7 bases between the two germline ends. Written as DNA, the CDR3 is TGTGCCAGTACCCCCGGCACCATATATTTT. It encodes CASTPGTIYF.

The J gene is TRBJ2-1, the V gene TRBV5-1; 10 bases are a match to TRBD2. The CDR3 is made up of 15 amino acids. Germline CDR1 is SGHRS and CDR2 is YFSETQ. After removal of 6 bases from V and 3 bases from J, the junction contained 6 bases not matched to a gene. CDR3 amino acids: CASTEGTSVYNEQFF. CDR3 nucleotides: TGCGCCAGCACGGAAGGGACTAGCGTCTACAATGAGCAGTTCTTC.

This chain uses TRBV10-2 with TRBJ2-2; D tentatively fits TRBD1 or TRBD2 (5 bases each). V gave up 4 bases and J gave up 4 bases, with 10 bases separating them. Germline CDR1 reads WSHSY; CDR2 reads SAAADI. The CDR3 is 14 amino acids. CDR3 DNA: TGCGCCAGCAGTGTTTGGGGGAGCACCGGGGAGCTGTTTTTT. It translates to CASSVWGSTGELFF.

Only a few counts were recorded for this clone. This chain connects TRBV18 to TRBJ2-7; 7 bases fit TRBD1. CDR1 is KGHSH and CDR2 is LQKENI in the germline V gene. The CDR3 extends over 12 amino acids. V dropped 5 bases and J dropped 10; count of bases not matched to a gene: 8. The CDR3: CASSEKGQKQYF. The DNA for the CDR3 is TGTGCCAGCTCAGAGAAGGGACAGAAACAGTACTTC.

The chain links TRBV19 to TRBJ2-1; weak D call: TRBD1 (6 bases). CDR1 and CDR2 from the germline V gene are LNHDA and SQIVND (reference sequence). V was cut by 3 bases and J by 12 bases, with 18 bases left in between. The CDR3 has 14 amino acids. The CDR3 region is CASSIPMTGLRQFF. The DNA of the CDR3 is TGTGCCAGTAGTATTCCCATGACAGGCCTCAGGCAGTTCTTC.

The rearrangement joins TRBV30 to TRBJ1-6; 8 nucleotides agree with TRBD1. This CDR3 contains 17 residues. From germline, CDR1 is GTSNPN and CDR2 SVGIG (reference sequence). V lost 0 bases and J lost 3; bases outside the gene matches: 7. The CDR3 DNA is TGTGCCTGGAGTGTTCTCCCAGGGGGCTACTATAATTCACCCCTCCACTTT. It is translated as CAWSVLPGGYYNSPLHF.